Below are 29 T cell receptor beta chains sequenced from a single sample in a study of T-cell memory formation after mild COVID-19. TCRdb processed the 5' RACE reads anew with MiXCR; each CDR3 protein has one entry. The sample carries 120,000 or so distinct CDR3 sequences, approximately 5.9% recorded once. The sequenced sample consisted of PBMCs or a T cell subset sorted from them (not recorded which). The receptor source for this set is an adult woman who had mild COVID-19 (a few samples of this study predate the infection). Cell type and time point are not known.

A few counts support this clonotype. In DNA form, the CDR3 reads TGTGCCAGCAGCTCTCAATCCCTTAGCGTAACAGATACGCAGTATTTT. Amino acid sequence: CASSSQSLSVTDTQYF. The rearrangement joins TRBV11-3 to TRBJ2-3, with D perhaps TRBD2 (5 bases). Looked up from germline, CDR1 is SGHNT and CDR2 is YENEEA. Trimming pared 4 bases from V and 3 bases from J, leaving 17 bases between. The CDR3 covers 16 residues.

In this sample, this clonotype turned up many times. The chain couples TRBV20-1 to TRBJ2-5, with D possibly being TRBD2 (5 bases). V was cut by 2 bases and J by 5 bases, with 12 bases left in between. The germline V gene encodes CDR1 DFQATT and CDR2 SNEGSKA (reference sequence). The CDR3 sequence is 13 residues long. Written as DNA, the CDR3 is TGCAGTGCTAGAACTCCGGGGTACGAGACCCAGTACTTC. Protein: CSARTPGYETQYF.

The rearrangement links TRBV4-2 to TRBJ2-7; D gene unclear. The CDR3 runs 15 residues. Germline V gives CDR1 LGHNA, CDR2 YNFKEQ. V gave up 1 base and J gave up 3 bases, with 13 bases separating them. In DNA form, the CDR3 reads TGTGCCAGCAGCCAAGTTGACAAAGGCTACTACGAGCAGTACTTC. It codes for CASSQVDKGYYEQYF.

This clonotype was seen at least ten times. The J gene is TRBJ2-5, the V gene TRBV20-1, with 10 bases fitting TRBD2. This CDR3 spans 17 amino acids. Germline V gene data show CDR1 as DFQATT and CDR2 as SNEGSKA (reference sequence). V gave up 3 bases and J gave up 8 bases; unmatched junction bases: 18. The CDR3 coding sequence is TGCAGTGCTAGCCCCAGAGGGTTGAGTAGCGGGGGGCGCACCCAGTACTTC. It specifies CSASPRGLSSGGRTQYF.

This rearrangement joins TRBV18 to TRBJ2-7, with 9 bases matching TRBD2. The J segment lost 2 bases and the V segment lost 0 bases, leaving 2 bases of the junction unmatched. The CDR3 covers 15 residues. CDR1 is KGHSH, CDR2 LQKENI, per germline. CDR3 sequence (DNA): TGTGCCAGCTCACCACCATTAGCGGGGGCCTACGAGCAGTACTTC. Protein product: CASSPPLAGAYEQYF.

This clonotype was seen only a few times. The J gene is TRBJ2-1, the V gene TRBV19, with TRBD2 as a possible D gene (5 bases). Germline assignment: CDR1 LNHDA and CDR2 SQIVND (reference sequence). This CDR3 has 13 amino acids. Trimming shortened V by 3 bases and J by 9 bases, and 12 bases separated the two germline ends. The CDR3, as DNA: TGTGCCAGTAGTATGTGGGCGGGCGGTGAGCAGTTCTTC. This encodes CASSMWAGGEQFF.

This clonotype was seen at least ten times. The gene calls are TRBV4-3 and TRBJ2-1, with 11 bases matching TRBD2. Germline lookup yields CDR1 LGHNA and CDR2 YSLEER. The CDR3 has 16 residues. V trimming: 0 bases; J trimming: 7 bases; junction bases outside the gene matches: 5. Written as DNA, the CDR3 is TGCGCCAGCAGCCAAGATCCGGGACTAGCGGATAATGAGCAGTTCTTC. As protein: CASSQDPGLADNEQFF.

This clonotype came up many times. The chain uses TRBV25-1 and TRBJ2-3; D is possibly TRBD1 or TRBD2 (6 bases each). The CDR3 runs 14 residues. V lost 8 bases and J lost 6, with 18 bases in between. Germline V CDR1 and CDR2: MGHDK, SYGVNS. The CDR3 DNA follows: TGTGCCAGCCAAAGAGAGGGGGGCCGGGATACGCAGTATTTT. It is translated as CASQREGGRDTQYF.

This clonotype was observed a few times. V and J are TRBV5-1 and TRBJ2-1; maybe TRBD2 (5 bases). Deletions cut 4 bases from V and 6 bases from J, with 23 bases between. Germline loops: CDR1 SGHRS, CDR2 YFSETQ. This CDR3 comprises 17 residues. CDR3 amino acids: CASSAGLLGPDPNEQFF. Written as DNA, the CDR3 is TGCGCCAGCAGCGCGGGTTTACTCGGACCAGACCCCAATGAGCAGTTCTTC.

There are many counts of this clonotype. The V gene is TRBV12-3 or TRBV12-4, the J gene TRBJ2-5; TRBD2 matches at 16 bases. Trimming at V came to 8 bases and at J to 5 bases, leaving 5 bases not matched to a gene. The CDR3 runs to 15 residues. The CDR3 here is CASETGLAGGETQYF. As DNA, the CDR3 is TGTGCCAGCGAAACGGGACTAGCGGGAGGGGAGACCCAGTACTTC.

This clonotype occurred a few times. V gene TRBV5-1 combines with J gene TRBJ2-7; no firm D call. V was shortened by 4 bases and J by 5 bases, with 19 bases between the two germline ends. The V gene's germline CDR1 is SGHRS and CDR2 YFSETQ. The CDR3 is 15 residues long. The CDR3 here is CASSPSDGVGDEQYF. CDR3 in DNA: TGCGCCAGCAGCCCGTCGGACGGAGTTGGGGACGAGCAGTACTTC. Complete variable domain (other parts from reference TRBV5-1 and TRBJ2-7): KAGVTQTPRYLIKTRGQQVTLSCSPISGHRSVSWYQQTPGQGLQFLFEYFSETQRNKGNFPGRFSGRQFSNSRSEMNVSTLELGDSALYLCASSPSDGVGDEQYFGPGTRLTVT.

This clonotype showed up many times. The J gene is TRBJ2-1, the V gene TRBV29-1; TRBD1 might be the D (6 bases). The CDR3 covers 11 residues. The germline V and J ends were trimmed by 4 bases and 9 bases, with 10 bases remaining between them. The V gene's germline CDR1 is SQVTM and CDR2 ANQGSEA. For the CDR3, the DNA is TGCAGCGTTGGGACAGCGATTGAGCAGTTCTTC. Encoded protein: CSVGTAIEQFF.

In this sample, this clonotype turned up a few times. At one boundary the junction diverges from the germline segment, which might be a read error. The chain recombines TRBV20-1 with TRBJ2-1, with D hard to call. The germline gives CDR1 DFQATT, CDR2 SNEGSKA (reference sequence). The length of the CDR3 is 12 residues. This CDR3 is CSARELNNEQSF. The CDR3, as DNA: TGCAGTGCTAGAGAGTTAAACAATGAGCAGTCCTTC.

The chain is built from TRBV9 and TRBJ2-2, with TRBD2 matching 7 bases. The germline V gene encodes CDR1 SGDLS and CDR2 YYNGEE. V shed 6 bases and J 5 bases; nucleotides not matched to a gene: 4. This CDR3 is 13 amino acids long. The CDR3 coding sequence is TGTGCCAGCAACGTGGGGGGGACCGGGGAGCTGTTTTTT. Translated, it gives CASNVGGTGELFF.

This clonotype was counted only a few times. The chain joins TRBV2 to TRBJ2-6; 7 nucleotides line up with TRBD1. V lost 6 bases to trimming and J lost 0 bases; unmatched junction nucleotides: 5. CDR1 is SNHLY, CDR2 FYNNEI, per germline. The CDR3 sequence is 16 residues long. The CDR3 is CASRWDSHSGANVLTF. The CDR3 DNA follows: TGTGCCAGCAGATGGGACAGTCACTCTGGGGCCAACGTCCTGACTTTC.

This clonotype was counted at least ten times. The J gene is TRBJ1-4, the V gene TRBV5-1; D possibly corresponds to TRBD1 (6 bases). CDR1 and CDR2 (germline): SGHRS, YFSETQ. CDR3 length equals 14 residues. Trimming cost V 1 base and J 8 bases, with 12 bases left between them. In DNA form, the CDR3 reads TGCGCCAGCAGCTTGTACAGGGATACGGAAAAACTGTTTTTT. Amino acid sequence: CASSLYRDTEKLFF. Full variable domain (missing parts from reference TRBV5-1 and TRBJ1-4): KAGVTQTPRYLIKTRGQQVTLSCSPISGHRSVSWYQQTPGQGLQFLFEYFSETQRNKGNFPGRFSGRQFSNSRSEMNVSTLELGDSALYLCASSLYRDTEKLFFGSGTQLSVL.

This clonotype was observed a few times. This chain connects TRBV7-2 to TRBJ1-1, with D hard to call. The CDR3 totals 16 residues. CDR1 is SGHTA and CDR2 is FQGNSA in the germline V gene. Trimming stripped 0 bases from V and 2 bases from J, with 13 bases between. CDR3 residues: CASSLALRLVNTEAFF. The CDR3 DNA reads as TGTGCCAGCAGCTTAGCTTTGCGTTTAGTAAACACTGAAGCTTTCTTT.

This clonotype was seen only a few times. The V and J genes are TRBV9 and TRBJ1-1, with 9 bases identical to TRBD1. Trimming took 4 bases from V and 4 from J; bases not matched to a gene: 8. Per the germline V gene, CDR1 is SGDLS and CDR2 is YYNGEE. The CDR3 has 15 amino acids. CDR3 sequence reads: CASSLQGAGSTEAFF. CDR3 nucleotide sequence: TGTGCCAGCAGCCTACAGGGGGCTGGGTCCACTGAAGCTTTCTTT. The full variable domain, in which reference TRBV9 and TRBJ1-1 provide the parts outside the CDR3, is DSGVTQTPKHLITATGQRVTLRCSPRSGDLSVYWYQQSLDQGLQFLIQYYNGEERAKGNILERFSAQQFPDLHSELNLSSLELGDSALYFCASSLQGAGSTEAFFGQGTRLTVV.

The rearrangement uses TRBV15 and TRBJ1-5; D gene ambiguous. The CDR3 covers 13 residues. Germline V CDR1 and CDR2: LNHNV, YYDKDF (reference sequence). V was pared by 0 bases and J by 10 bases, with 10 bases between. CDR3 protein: CATSRDGEEPQHF. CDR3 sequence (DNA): TGTGCCACCAGCAGAGATGGGGAAGAACCCCAGCATTTT. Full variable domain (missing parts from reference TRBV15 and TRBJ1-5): DAMVIQNPRYQVTQFGKPVTLSCSQTLNHNVMYWYQQKSSQAPKLLFHYYDKDFNNEADTPDNFQSRRPNTSFCFLDIRSPGLGDTAMYLCATSRDGEEPQHFGDGTRLSIL.

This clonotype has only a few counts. CDR3 protein: CASSQDRDRAGLFF. CDR3 nucleotide sequence: TGTGCCAGCAGCCAAGATAGGGACAGGGCTGGACTGTTTTTT. V is TRBV3-1 and J is TRBJ1-4, with 9 bases identical to TRBD1. Germline-derived CDR1 and CDR2 are LGHDT and YNNKEL (reference sequence). This CDR3 contains 14 residues. The V gene end was trimmed by 0 bases and the J gene end by 13 bases; junction bases not matched to a gene: 6.

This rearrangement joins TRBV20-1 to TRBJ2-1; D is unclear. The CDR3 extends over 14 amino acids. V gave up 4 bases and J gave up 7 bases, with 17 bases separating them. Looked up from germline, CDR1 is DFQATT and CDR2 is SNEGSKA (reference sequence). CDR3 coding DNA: TGCAGTGCTACCTGGTCAGGCCCCTTAAATGAGCAGTTCTTC. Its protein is CSATWSGPLNEQFF.

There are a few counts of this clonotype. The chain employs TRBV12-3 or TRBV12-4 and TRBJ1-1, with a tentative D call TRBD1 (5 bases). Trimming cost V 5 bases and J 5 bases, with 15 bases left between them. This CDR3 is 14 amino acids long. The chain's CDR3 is CASSIQGTGTEAFF. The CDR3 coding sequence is TGTGCCAGCAGTATACAAGGGACGGGGACTGAAGCTTTCTTT.

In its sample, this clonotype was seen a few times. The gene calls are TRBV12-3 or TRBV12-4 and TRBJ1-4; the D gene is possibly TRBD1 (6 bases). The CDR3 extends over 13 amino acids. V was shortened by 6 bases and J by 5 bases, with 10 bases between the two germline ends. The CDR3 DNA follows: TGTGCCAGCAGAAAACAGGGAAATGAAAAACTGTTTTTT. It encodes CASRKQGNEKLFF.

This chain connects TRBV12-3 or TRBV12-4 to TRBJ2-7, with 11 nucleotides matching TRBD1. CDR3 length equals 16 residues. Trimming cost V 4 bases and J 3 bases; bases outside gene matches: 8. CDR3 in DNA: TGTGCCAGCAGTTGGGGCCTGGGACAGGGGGACTACGAGCAGTACTTC. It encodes CASSWGLGQGDYEQYF.

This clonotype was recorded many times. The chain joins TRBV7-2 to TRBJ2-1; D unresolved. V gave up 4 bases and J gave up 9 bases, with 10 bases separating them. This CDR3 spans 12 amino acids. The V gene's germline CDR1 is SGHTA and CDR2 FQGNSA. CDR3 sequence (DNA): TGTGCCAGCAGCTCCCCTTCGGCTGAGCAGTTCTTC. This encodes CASSSPSAEQFF.

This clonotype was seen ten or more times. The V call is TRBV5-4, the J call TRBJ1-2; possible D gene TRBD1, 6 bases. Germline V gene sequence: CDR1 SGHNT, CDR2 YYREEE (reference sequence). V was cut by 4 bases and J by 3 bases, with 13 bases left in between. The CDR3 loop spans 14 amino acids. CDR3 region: CASSPEQGYYGYTF. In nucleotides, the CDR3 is TGTGCCAGCAGCCCGGAACAGGGCTACTATGGCTACACCTTC. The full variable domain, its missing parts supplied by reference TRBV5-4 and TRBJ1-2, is ETGVTQSPTHLIKTRGQQVTLRCSSQSGHNTVSWYQQALGQGPQFIFQYYREEENGRGNFPPRFSGLQFPNYSSELNVNALELDDSALYLCASSPEQGYYGYTFGSGTRLTVV.

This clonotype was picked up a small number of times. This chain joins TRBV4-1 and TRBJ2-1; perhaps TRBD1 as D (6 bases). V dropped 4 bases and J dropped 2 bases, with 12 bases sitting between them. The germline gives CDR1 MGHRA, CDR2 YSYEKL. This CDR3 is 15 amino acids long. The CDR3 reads CASSLARGPYNEQFF. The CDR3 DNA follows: TGCGCCAGCAGCCTAGCCAGGGGACCCTACAATGAGCAGTTCTTC.

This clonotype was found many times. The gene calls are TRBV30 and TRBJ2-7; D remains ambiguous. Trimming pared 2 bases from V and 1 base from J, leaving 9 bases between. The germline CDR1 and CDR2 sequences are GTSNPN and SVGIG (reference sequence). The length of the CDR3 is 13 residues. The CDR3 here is CAWSKTPSYEQYF. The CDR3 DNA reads TGTGCCTGGAGTAAGACCCCTTCCTACGAGCAGTACTTC.

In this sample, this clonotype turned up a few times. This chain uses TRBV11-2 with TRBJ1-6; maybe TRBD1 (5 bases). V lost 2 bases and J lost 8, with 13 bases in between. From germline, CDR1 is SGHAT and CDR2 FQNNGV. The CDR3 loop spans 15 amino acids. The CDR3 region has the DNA TGTGCCAGCAGCTTACTAGTAGGGGAACATTCACCCCTCCACTTT. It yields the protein CASSLLVGEHSPLHF.